This is a list of T cell receptor beta chains from one sample in a study of neurological immune-mediated disorders. From the 5' RACE reads, TCRdb called clonotypes with MiXCR, one entry per CDR3 protein. Of tens of thousands of distinct CDR3 sequences listed, less than 15% are singletons. Sequenced: PBMCs. The origin of the receptors is a middle-aged woman in good health. Both conserved end residues are part of each CDR3. D genes are given only for firm matches. Size is stated for part of the rows, as once, few or many counts, or as a class when the clone is expanded.

TRBV20-1	TRBJ2-1	-	TRBD2	TGCAGTGCTAGTAGGCTAGCGGGGGTCTACAATGAGCAGTTCTTC	CSASRLAGVYNEQFF
TRBV18	TRBJ2-2	-	-	TGTGCCAGCCCCGTTGGAGCGAACACCGGGGAGCTGTTTTTT	CASPVGANTGELFF
TRBV7-3	TRBJ1-6	many	TRBD1	TGTGCCAGCAGCTTAGACAGGGACAAACCCCTCCACTTT	CASSLDRDKPLHF
TRBV5-5	TRBJ2-3	many	TRBD2	TGTGCCAGCAGTGGACTAGCGTTGACAGATACGCAGTATTTT	CASSGLALTDTQYF
TRBV5-6	TRBJ1-1	many	-	TGTGCCAGCAGCTTGGGGGTAGGAATGAACACTGAAGCTTTCTTT	CASSLGVGMNTEAFF
TRBV27	TRBJ1-2	many	-	TGTGCCAGCAGTTTGGTCCCAATCCCCCATCGACTACAGGAGATCTATGGCTACACCTTC	CASSLVPIPHRLQEIYGYTF
TRBV4-2	TRBJ2-6	many	-	TGTGCCAGCACCCAAGAGGGGACTGGGGCCAACGTCCTGACTTTC	CASTQEGTGANVLTF
TRBV6-5	TRBJ2-5	many	-	TGTGCCAGCAGTTACTCAGCAACAGGGTGGGAGACCCAGTACTTC	CASSYSATGWETQYF
TRBV29-1	TRBJ1-2	many	TRBD1	TGCAGCGTTCGACCGGGACAGGGTACTAACTATGGCTACACCTTC	CSVRPGQGTNYGYTF
TRBV5-1	TRBJ1-2	many	-	TGCGCCAGCAGCACCGGCAGTACCTATGGCTACACCTTC	CASSTGSTYGYTF